Below, 32 T cell receptor beta chains from the same sample are listed, as sequenced in a study of shared clonotypes between healthy human individuals (dated by TCRdb to 2020 to 2021). Library preparation used the immunoSEQ multiplex PCR assay. TCRdb retrieved this table from immuneACCESS and kept in-frame rearrangements only. Not all clones are present; in checked studies, unresolved V genes account for under half, and no reason is known for the remainder. The sample includes around 1,000,000 clones, with about 72% observed a single time. The top ten hold about 0.89% of the sample. The sample taken for sequencing was memory CD4+ T cells from PBMCs. The cell subset or site label corresponds to: CD45RA-negative fraction. Source of these receptors: a man aged 18 to 30 in good health. Some clones in this sample may be carry-over from other donors' samples.

The J gene is TRBJ2-7, the V gene TRBV27; D assignment may be TRBD1 or TRBD2 (5 bases each). The V gene lost 0 bases and the J gene lost 3 bases, with 18 bases spanning the gap. This CDR3 is 17 amino acids long. In germline, CDR1 is MNHEY, CDR2 SMNVEV (reference sequence). The CDR3 region has the DNA TGTGCCAGCAGTTTATCGTTGGGTGGGGGTTTCGGCTACGAGCAGTACTTC. It encodes CASSLSLGGGFGYEQYF.

This clone has ten or more counts. This chain links TRBV5-6 with TRBJ1-2; 7 positions match TRBD1. The CDR3 spans 13 residues. V shed 3 bases and J 5 bases; nucleotides not matched to a gene: 4. CDR1 is SGHDT, CDR2 YYEEEE, per germline. For the CDR3, the DNA is TGTGCCAGCAGCTGGCCGACAGGGTATGGCTACACCTTC. It specifies CASSWPTGYGYTF.

The chain's CDR3 is CSVQSARASGYTF. CDR3 nucleotide sequence: TGCAGCGTTCAAAGTGCCAGGGCGAGCGGCTACACCTTC. V and J are TRBV29-1 and TRBJ1-2; tentatively, D is TRBD1 (5 bases). V was cut by 5 bases and J by 8 bases, with 18 bases left in between. The length of the CDR3 is 13 residues. CDR1 is SQVTM and CDR2 is ANQGSEA in the germline V gene.

To note about this clone: The identical CDR3 is also encoded by other nucleotide sequences in the sample. The chain recombines TRBV5-8 with TRBJ2-7, with D uncertain. The germline gives CDR1 SGHTS, CDR2 YDEGEE. This CDR3 region has 11 residues. Trimming took off 2 bases at V and 4 bases at J, with 4 bases between the two ends. CDR3 DNA: TGTGCCAGCAGCTTCCGGTACGAGCAGTACTTC. The encoded protein is CASSFRYEQYF.

The chain uses TRBV5-4 and TRBJ2-7; tentatively, D is TRBD1 or TRBD2 (5 bases each). CDR3 length: 14 amino acids. Trimming took 1 base from V and 2 from J, leaving 10 bases between them. Germline-derived CDR1 and CDR2 are SGHNT and YYREEE (reference sequence). The CDR3 bases are TGTGCCAGCAGCTTGCGGGACCCTACCTACGAGCAGTACTTC. Encoded protein: CASSLRDPTYEQYF.

As regards this clone: Other DNA sequences from this sample encode an identical CDR3 as well. The chain has TRBV28 and TRBJ1-2; D not certain. Germline V lookup: CDR1 MDHEN, CDR2 SYDVKM. CDR3 length: 12 residues. Trimming left V 4 bases short and J 3 bases short, with 6 bases between. The CDR3 DNA is TGTGCCAGCAGTTCCCGGGACTATGGCTACACCTTC. Translating gives CASSSRDYGYTF.

This chain connects TRBV5-4 to TRBJ2-7, with D tentatively TRBD1 or TRBD2 (5 bases each). Trimming removed 4 bases at V and 0 bases at J, with 20 bases between. The V gene's germline CDR1 is SGHNT and CDR2 YYREEE (reference sequence). The CDR3 is 17 residues long. CDR3: CASSRLSGRPSSYEQYF. As DNA, the CDR3 is TGTGCCAGCAGCCGCCTTTCGGGACGACCGAGCTCCTACGAGCAGTACTTC.

This clone showed up just once. This chain uses TRBV7-2 with TRBJ2-1; the match to TRBD2 covers 11 bases. With V trimmed by 8 bases and J by 9 bases, 9 bases remained unmatched. The CDR3 is made up of 14 amino acids. Germline CDR1 is SGHTA and CDR2 is FQGNSA. The CDR3 DNA follows: TGTGCCAGCGCCACTAGCGGGAGTGCCGGTGAGCAGTTCTTC. Encoded protein: CASATSGSAGEQFF. Filled out from reference TRBV7-2 and TRBJ2-1, the complete variable domain reads GAGVSQSPSNKVTEKGKDVELRCDPISGHTALYWYRQSLGQGLEFLIYFQGNSAPDKSGLPSDRFSAERTGGSVSTLTIQRTQQEDSAVYLCASATSGSAGEQFFGPGTRLTVL.

J is TRBJ2-5 and V is TRBV2, with D unresolved. V shed 7 bases and J shed 2 bases, with 14 bases lying between them. CDR3 length: 14 amino acids. Per germline, CDR1 SNHLY and CDR2 FYNNEI. The CDR3 sequence: CASMETREQETQYF. DNA for the CDR3: TGTGCCAGCATGGAGACTCGAGAGCAAGAGACCCAGTACTTC.

The chain joins TRBV19 to TRBJ2-7; a weak D match, TRBD2 (6 bases). The germline V gene has CDR1 LNHDA and CDR2 SQIVND (reference sequence). The CDR3 has 15 amino acids. The germline V and J ends were trimmed by 3 bases and 0 bases, with 12 bases remaining between them. Here the CDR3 reads CASSINTGDSYEQYF. The CDR3 nucleotides read TGTGCCAGTAGTATCAACACGGGGGACTCCTACGAGCAGTACTTC.

The sample holds many counts of this clone. This chain connects TRBV2 to TRBJ1-2; D unresolved. V lost 4 bases and J 5 bases, leaving 14 bases between the germline ends. The CDR3 sequence is 14 residues long. Germline CDR1 SNHLY, CDR2 FYNNEI. The CDR3 sequence: CASSGQAEIYGYTF. The CDR3 DNA reads TGTGCCAGCAGTGGACAAGCCGAAATATATGGCTACACCTTC.

The rearrangement uses TRBV7-8 and TRBJ1-1, with no clear D. Germline-derived CDR1 and CDR2 are SGHVS and FQNEAQ. The CDR3 sequence is 15 residues long. V lost 4 bases and J lost 1, with 13 bases in between. CDR3 in amino acids: CASSSSGRGNTEAFF. DNA for the CDR3: TGTGCCAGCAGCTCATCCGGACGGGGGAACACTGAAGCTTTCTTT.

This clone was seen only a few times. The V and J genes are TRBV18 and TRBJ2-5; 12 positions match TRBD2. This CDR3 is 14 amino acids long. Germline V gene data show CDR1 as KGHSH and CDR2 as LQKENI. The V gene end was trimmed by 3 bases and the J gene end by 4 bases; junction bases not matched to a gene: 0. The CDR3 loop is CASSPGLAGETQYF. The CDR3 coding sequence is TGTGCCAGCTCACCGGGACTAGCGGGAGAGACCCAGTACTTC.

V usage is TRBV19 and J usage is TRBJ1-1; D gene uncertain. Germline CDR1 LNHDA, CDR2 SQIVND (reference sequence). Trimming cost V 6 bases and J 5 bases, with 10 bases left between them. The CDR3 contains 12 residues. This chain's CDR3 is CASRASGTEAFF. CDR3 nucleotides: TGTGCCAGTAGGGCTAGTGGGACTGAAGCTTTCTTT.

V usage is TRBV2 and J usage is TRBJ2-6; D perhaps matches TRBD1 (5 bases). CDR1 and CDR2 (germline): SNHLY, FYNNEI. The V end was cut by 6 bases, the J end by 0 bases, with 18 bases between. This CDR3 contains 18 residues. Here the CDR3 reads CASSQGVFWSSGANVLTF. CDR3 coding DNA: TGTGCCAGCAGCCAAGGGGTCTTCTGGAGCTCTGGGGCCAACGTCCTGACTTTC.

This sequence joins TRBV5-1 and TRBJ2-1, with D perhaps matching TRBD1 or TRBD2 (6 bases each). The CDR3 is made up of 18 amino acids. Trimming stripped 4 bases from V and 6 bases from J, with 26 bases between. Germline values: CDR1 SGHRS, CDR2 YFSETQ. The CDR3 DNA follows: TGCGCCAGCAGCGTGAGTCCCCAAGGGAGCGGAGGGGGCAATGAGCAGTTCTTC. Amino acids: CASSVSPQGSGGGNEQFF.

This chain joins TRBV13 and TRBJ2-2; maybe TRBD1 (6 bases). The V and J ends lost 5 bases and 4 bases respectively, with 14 bases between them. The CDR3 loop spans 15 amino acids. Germline V gene data show CDR1 as PRHDT and CDR2 as FYEKMQ (reference sequence). The CDR3 coding sequence is TGTGCCAGCAGCAGCCAGGGGCGAGGCACCGGGGAGCTGTTTTTT. Translation: CASSSQGRGTGELFF.

Only one count was recorded for this clone. The chain uses TRBV7-2 and TRBJ1-2; the D gene is possibly TRBD1 (5 bases). Germline loops: CDR1 SGHTA, CDR2 FQGNSA. The V gene lost 2 bases and the J gene lost 6 bases, with 22 bases spanning the gap. The CDR3 loop spans 17 amino acids. In DNA form, the CDR3 reads TGTGCCAGCAGCTTACGAGCAGGTGCGGCAAGAGGGGATGGCTACACCTTC. Translated: CASSLRAGAARGDGYTF.

The rearrangement joins TRBV5-1 to TRBJ2-7, with D possibly matching TRBD1 (6 bases). Trimming shortened V by 6 bases and J by 6 bases, and 16 bases separated the two germline ends. Germline V gives CDR1 SGHRS, CDR2 YFSETQ. The CDR3 is made up of 13 amino acids. The CDR3 region is CASTLQGMGEQYF. In nucleotides, the CDR3 is TGCGCCAGCACTTTACAGGGTATGGGCGAGCAGTACTTC.

The CDR3 here is CASSHGTSAPQYF. The CDR3 DNA sequence: TGTGCCAGCAGCCATGGGACTAGCGCACCGCAGTACTTC. The chain couples TRBV7-2 to TRBJ2-5; 10 positions match TRBD2. The V gene's germline CDR1 is SGHTA and CDR2 FQGNSA. Trimming at V came to 5 bases and at J to 11 bases, leaving 8 bases not matched to a gene. CDR3 length equals 13 residues. Full variable domain (outside the CDR3, taken from reference TRBV7-2 and TRBJ2-5): GAGVSQSPSNKVTEKGKDVELRCDPISGHTALYWYRQSLGQGLEFLIYFQGNSAPDKSGLPSDRFSAERTGGSVSTLTIQRTQQEDSAVYLCASSHGTSAPQYFGPGTRLLVL.

This sequence joins TRBV28 and TRBJ1-5; 7 bases match TRBD1. The CDR3 length is 13 residues. Trimming removed 7 bases from V and 7 bases from J; junction bases left unmatched: 7. Germline CDR1 is MDHEN and CDR2 is SYDVKM. The CDR3 nucleotides are TGTGCCAGCACCGAAACAGGGGTGCAGCCCCAGCATTTT. Its translation: CASTETGVQPQHF.

This rearrangement joins TRBV28 to TRBJ2-7; 9 nucleotides align to TRBD1. CDR1 is MDHEN, CDR2 SYDVKM, per germline. CDR3 length: 12 amino acids. After removal of 10 bases from V and 2 bases from J, the junction contained 3 bases not matched to a gene. This CDR3 is CATRTGAYEQYF. CDR3 coding DNA: TGTGCCACCCGGACAGGGGCCTACGAGCAGTACTTC.

This clone was seen a single time. V and J are TRBV5-1 and TRBJ2-1; 16 nucleotides match TRBD2. The V gene's germline CDR1 is SGHRS and CDR2 YFSETQ. This CDR3 contains 19 residues. J lost 0 bases, V lost 2 bases, and 5 bases had no gene match. As DNA, the CDR3 is TGCGCCAGCAGCTTTTCCGGGACTAGCGGGAGGGGCTCCTACAATGAGCAGTTCTTC. Protein sequence: CASSFSGTSGRGSYNEQFF. The whole variable domain, filled in from reference TRBV5-1 and TRBJ2-1, reads KAGVTQTPRYLIKTRGQQVTLSCSPISGHRSVSWYQQTPGQGLQFLFEYFSETQRNKGNFPGRFSGRQFSNSRSEMNVSTLELGDSALYLCASSFSGTSGRGSYNEQFFGPGTRLTVL.

In regard to this clone: One end of the junction fails to match germline, which may point to a read error. Additional DNA sequences in this sample encode the identical CDR3. V and J are TRBV6-5 and TRBJ1-5; tentatively, D is TRBD1 (6 bases). The CDR3 runs to 16 residues. Germline V gene data show CDR1 as MNHEY and CDR2 as SVGAGI. The CDR3 DNA reads TGTGCCAGCAGTTACCGACAGGTCCGATTGGGGCAGCCCCAACATTTT. Its translation: CASSYRQVRLGQPQHF.

The genes are TRBV23-1 and TRBJ1-1, with 9 bases that match TRBD1. TRBV23-1 is an open reading frame whose function is uncertain. The CDR3 is 17 residues long. Trimming cost V 2 bases and J 4 bases; bases outside gene matches: 11. CDR3 DNA sequence: TGCGCCAGCAGTCAAAGGCTACCGGCGGGACAGGGCACTGAAGCTTTCTTT. Translation: CASSQRLPAGQGTEAFF.

The V call is TRBV10-3, the J call TRBJ2-7; 7 bases line up with TRBD1. Germline CDR1 is ENHRY and CDR2 is SYGVKD. The CDR3 consists of 14 residues. Losses at the gene ends were 6 bases for V and 4 bases for J; bases not matched to a gene: 9. The CDR3 DNA reads TGTGCCATCAGCTCCACAGGGGTGGGGTACGAGCAGTACTTC. It is translated as CAISSTGVGYEQYF.

Remarks on this clone: The germline gene is not matched at one end of the junction; a read error may be the cause. CDR3 DNA: TGCGCCAGCAGCCAAGATCCCGGACAGGGGATCATCTTC. Translation gives CASSQDPGQGIIF. This chain links TRBV4-3 with TRBJ2-1, with TRBD1 identical over 9 bases. Germline assignment: CDR1 LGHNA and CDR2 YSLEER. CDR3 length equals 13 residues.

As for this clone: Since a much larger clone is just one base distant, this may be a read error. The chain combines TRBV30 with TRBJ1-2; the D gene is possibly TRBD1 (5 bases). The V end lost 2 bases, the J end lost 10 bases, and 17 bases lay between the germline ends. Germline V gene sequence: CDR1 GTSNPN, CDR2 SVGIG (reference sequence). The CDR3 runs to 13 residues. The chain's CDR3 is CAWSTRGGGVYTF. DNA of the CDR3: TGTGCCTGGAGTACGCGGGGGGGAGGTGTCTACACCTTC.

This clone was recorded a few times. V usage is TRBV4-1 and J usage is TRBJ1-4; no clear D. CDR1 is MGHRA, CDR2 YSYEKL, per germline. V was shortened by 4 bases and J by 9 bases, with 12 bases between the two germline ends. CDR3 length: 13 amino acids. The CDR3 DNA is TGCGCCAGCAGCCCGGGTCCCTCTAAAAAACTGTTTTTT. Residues: CASSPGPSKKLFF.

Notes on this clone: The sample contains more than one DNA sequence encoding this CDR3. The V gene is TRBV9, the J gene TRBJ1-1; D might be TRBD1 (6 bases). The CDR3 is 13 residues long. The germline V gene encodes CDR1 SGDLS and CDR2 YYNGEE. Trimming left V 0 bases short and J 5 bases short, with 8 bases between. The CDR3 region is CASSVDQGTEAFF. Here the CDR3 DNA reads TGTGCCAGCAGCGTAGACCAGGGGACTGAAGCTTTCTTT.

V is TRBV7-3 and J is TRBJ1-1, with unresolved D. CDR1 and CDR2 from the germline V gene are SGHTA and FQGTGA. Trimming stripped 0 bases from V and 7 bases from J, with 18 bases between. There are 16 residues in the CDR3. The DNA for the CDR3 is TGTGCCAGCAGCTTAACGGGGAACGGCGAGGCGGATGAAGCTTTCTTT. This gives the protein CASSLTGNGEADEAFF.

The chain combines TRBV10-3 with TRBJ2-7, with TRBD1 identical over 9 bases. The length of the CDR3 is 13 residues. Germline CDR1 and CDR2: ENHRY and SYGVKD. After removal of 8 bases from V and 4 bases from J, the junction contained 6 bases not matched to a gene. CDR3 amino acids: CAISDRGLYEQYF. The DNA of the CDR3 is TGTGCCATCTCCGACAGGGGGTTGTACGAGCAGTACTTC.